This TCR beta chain was identified during a study of cytomegalovirus exposure and HLA in healthy donors. The study ran its PCR with 60 Vbeta and 13 Jbeta primers. Clones were sequenced by immunoSEQ multiplex PCR, and TCRdb holds only the in-frame ones, with some missing. The sample shows 95,000 to 150,000 clones, just under 75% of them seen only once. Trimming left V 6 bases short and J 2 bases short, with 14 bases between. CDR3 length: 14 amino acids. CDR1 SNHLY and CDR2 FYNNEI come from the germline V gene. This clone was seen a handful of times. The TCR originated in a man aged 60 to 75 in good health and CMV-seropositive. The gene calls are TRBV2 and TRBJ2-7; D may be TRBD1 (6 bases). Sequencing used PBMCs. The CDR3 is CASREQGSPYEQYF. CDR3 nucleotide sequence: TGTGCCAGCAGGGAGCAGGGGTCCCCCTACGAGCAGTACTTC.